These T cell receptor beta chains were read from a single sample in a study of blood T cell repertoires in COVID-19. Sequencing was performed with immunoSEQ multiplex PCR; in TCRdb, only in-frame clones are kept and a portion is missing. In the table there are about 300,000 clones, approximately 84% of which are singletons. The sample was peripheral blood. All receptors come from a human donor with COVID-19, enrolled during active disease. The donor label of this sample is uncertain. Each CDR3 is given with its conserved first and last residue. D genes are given only for firm matches. For some rows the clone size is stated as once, few or many, or as a class when expanded; others skip it.

cdr3_aa: CASSSLTGPVYGYTF; cdr3_nt: TGCGCCAGCAGCTCACTGACAGGACCCGTCTATGGCTACACCTTC; clone_size: .; d_call: .; j_call: TRBJ1-2; v_call: TRBV5-1
cdr3_aa: CASSPLAGGTYEQYF; cdr3_nt: TGTGCCAGCAGCCCTTTAGCGGGGGGCACCTACGAGCAGTACTTC; clone_size: .; d_call: TRBD2; j_call: TRBJ2-7; v_call: TRBV7-9
cdr3_aa: CASSLTGTSGSRSTDTQYF; cdr3_nt: TGCGCCAGCAGCTTAACCGGGACTAGCGGGAGTCGAAGCACAGATACGCAGTATTTT; clone_size: .; d_call: TRBD2; j_call: TRBJ2-3; v_call: TRBV5-1
cdr3_aa: CASSLVGGNEQFF; cdr3_nt: TGTGCCAGCAGTTTGGTAGGGGGCAATGAGCAGTTCTTC; clone_size: .; d_call: .; j_call: TRBJ2-1; v_call: TRBV27
cdr3_aa: CASSSSGMFAGELFF; cdr3_nt: TGTGCCAGCAGTTCCAGCGGGATGTTCGCCGGGGAGCTGTTTTTT; clone_size: .; d_call: TRBD2; j_call: TRBJ2-2; v_call: TRBV28
cdr3_aa: CASSPGSTNEKLFF; cdr3_nt: TGCGCCAGCAGCCCCGGGAGTACTAATGAAAAACTGTTTTTT; clone_size: .; d_call: .; j_call: TRBJ1-4; v_call: TRBV4-1
cdr3_aa: CATAPRDRARETQYF; cdr3_nt: TGTGCCACCGCGCCCCGGGACAGAGCTCGGGAGACCCAGTACTTC; clone_size: .; d_call: TRBD1; j_call: TRBJ2-5; v_call: TRBV10-3
cdr3_aa: CASSLDRGPGANVLTF; cdr3_nt: TGCGCCAGCAGCTTGGACAGGGGGCCTGGGGCCAACGTCCTGACTTTC; clone_size: .; d_call: TRBD1; j_call: TRBJ2-6; v_call: TRBV5-1
cdr3_aa: CASMQGGGSYNSPLHF; cdr3_nt: TGTGCCAGCATGCAAGGGGGGGGTTCCTATAATTCACCCCTCCACTTT; clone_size: once; d_call: .; j_call: TRBJ1-6; v_call: TRBV28
cdr3_aa: CASSQAGETQYF; cdr3_nt: TGTGCCAGTAGTCAAGCAGGGGAGACCCAGTACTTC; clone_size: .; d_call: .; j_call: TRBJ2-5; v_call: TRBV19
cdr3_aa: CASSSPRDRTEAFF; cdr3_nt: TGCGCCAGCAGCTCGCCAAGGGACAGGACTGAAGCTTTCTTT; clone_size: .; d_call: TRBD1; j_call: TRBJ1-1; v_call: TRBV5-1
cdr3_aa: CASSPGVGGYTF; cdr3_nt: TGTGCCAGCAGCCCCGGGGTTGGCGGCTACACCTTC; clone_size: .; d_call: .; j_call: TRBJ1-2; v_call: TRBV7-3
cdr3_aa: CSARTGAGANVLTF; cdr3_nt: TGCAGCGCTCGAACAGGGGCTGGGGCCAACGTCCTGACTTTC; clone_size: .; d_call: TRBD1; j_call: TRBJ2-6; v_call: TRBV29-1
cdr3_aa: CASSPSGARAPYEQYF; cdr3_nt: TGTGCCAGTAGTCCTAGCGGCGCTAGGGCTCCCTACGAGCAGTACTTC; clone_size: .; d_call: TRBD2; j_call: TRBJ2-7; v_call: TRBV19
cdr3_aa: CAWEPGQGPTSSTDTQYF; cdr3_nt: TGTGCCTGGGAACCGGGACAGGGGCCTACCTCTAGCACAGATACGCAGTATTTT; clone_size: .; d_call: TRBD1; j_call: TRBJ2-3; v_call: TRBV30
cdr3_aa: CAISEGVGTCHF; cdr3_nt: TGTGCCATCAGTGAAGGAGTGGGGACATGCCACTTC; clone_size: .; d_call: .; j_call: TRBJ1-2; v_call: TRBV10-3
cdr3_aa: CASKGPGPYGYTF; cdr3_nt: TGTGCCAGCAAGGGTCCAGGGCCCTATGGCTACACCTTC; clone_size: .; d_call: .; j_call: TRBJ1-2; v_call: TRBV25-1
cdr3_aa: CASSWASSGANVLTF; cdr3_nt: TGTGCCAGCAGTTGGGCCAGCTCTGGGGCCAACGTCCTGACTTTC; clone_size: .; d_call: .; j_call: TRBJ2-6; v_call: TRBV28
cdr3_aa: CASNGQGGINGELFF; cdr3_nt: TGTGCCAGCAACGGACAGGGGGGTATTAACGGGGAGCTGTTTTTT; clone_size: .; d_call: TRBD1; j_call: TRBJ2-2; v_call: TRBV2
cdr3_aa: CASRGEGATNEKLFF; cdr3_nt: TGTGCCAGCCGCGGCGAGGGGGCAACTAATGAAAAACTGTTTTTT; clone_size: .; d_call: .; j_call: TRBJ1-4; v_call: TRBV28
cdr3_aa: CASSPAGGRADPTQGVIYNEQFF; cdr3_nt: TGTGCCAGCTCCCCCGCCGGGGGACGAGCGGACCCAACCCAAGGGGTCATCTACAATGAGCAGTTCTTC; clone_size: once; d_call: .; j_call: TRBJ2-1; v_call: TRBV18
cdr3_aa: CASSSQTGRFGYTF; cdr3_nt: TGTGCCAGCAGCTCGCAGACAGGGAGGTTTGGCTACACCTTC; clone_size: once; d_call: TRBD1; j_call: TRBJ1-2; v_call: TRBV14